This record looks at one TCR beta chain sequence and its context. The source of the sample is a study of blood T cell repertoires in COVID-19. Study-level background: From the United States, Italy and Spain came samples of acute and convalescent COVID-19. Nucleic acid was either cDNA or gDNA, and it came from T cells, B-cell-depleted T cells, or PBMCs.

This CDR3 has 16 residues. V lost 4 bases and J lost 2, with 15 bases in between. Germline-derived CDR1 and CDR2 are SGHTA and FQGTGA. Source study methods: Cell counts per sample came from amplifying reference gene primers. Libraries were prepared by immunoSEQ multiplex PCR; TCRdb keeps only in-frame clonotypes and omits some of them. That table is the source of V, J and clone size, and D and trimming were worked out from the DNA. This table holds around 160,000 clones, 80% to 90% found once. The J gene is TRBJ2-1, the V gene TRBV7-3, with no clear D. This TCR came from a human donor in a cohort sampled during active COVID-19. The sample was peripheral blood. For the CDR3, the DNA is TGTGCCAGCAGCTCCATTCCGGCGGCGCCCTACAATGAGCAGTTCTTC. This translates into CASSSIPAAPYNEQFF.